This TCR beta chain was sequenced for a study of shared clonotypes between healthy human individuals. Trimming pared 6 bases from V and 3 bases from J, leaving 15 bases between. The CDR3 is 14 residues long. The V gene's germline CDR1 is MDHEN and CDR2 SYDVKM. Profiled with immunoSEQ multiplex PCR; TCRdb holds only in-frame clones, not every one. The sample lists 550,000 to 850,000 clones, 72% seen once, with around 1.8% in the top ten. The chain uses TRBV28 and TRBJ2-7, with D perhaps assigned TRBD1 or TRBD2 (5 bases each). The sample taken for sequencing was memory CD4+ T cells sorted from blood. Subset defined: CD45RA-negative fraction. The origin of this receptor is a woman aged 25 to 39 in good health. The CDR3 DNA reads as TGTGCCAGCAGCCGGACACAAGACTACTACGAGCAGTACTTC. Its protein is CASSRTQDYYEQYF.